Each of the 30 T cell receptor beta chains below was sequenced from the same sample in a study of blood T cell repertoires in COVID-19. Clones were sequenced by immunoSEQ multiplex PCR, and TCRdb holds only the in-frame ones, with some missing. The table includes roughly 200,000 clones, 80% to 90% detected once. Sequencing was performed on peripheral blood. Receptor source: a man between 60 and 70 years old with acute or convalescent COVID-19.

This chain joins TRBV9 and TRBJ2-1; 7 bases match TRBD1. The CDR3 is 16 residues long. From germline, CDR1 is SGDLS and CDR2 YYNGEE. The V segment lost 0 bases and the J segment 6 bases; nucleotides outside the gene matches: 9. This CDR3 reads CASSVGLKQGINEQFF. CDR3 DNA: TGTGCCAGCAGCGTAGGATTGAAACAGGGGATCAATGAGCAGTTCTTC. The whole variable domain, filled in from reference TRBV9 and TRBJ2-1, reads DSGVTQTPKHLITATGQRVTLRCSPRSGDLSVYWYQQSLDQGLQFLIQYYNGEERAKGNILERFSAQQFPDLHSELNLSSLELGDSALYFCASSVGLKQGINEQFFGPGTRLTVL.

Concerning this clone: Other DNA sequences within the sample encode an identical CDR3. The chain has TRBV7-2 and TRBJ1-3; 7 bases are shared with TRBD1. The CDR3 is 14 residues long. V lost 3 bases and J lost 4; bases outside the gene matches: 3. The germline V gene has CDR1 SGHTA and CDR2 FQGNSA. CDR3 nucleotides: TGTGCCAGCAGCTTGTTGGGACAGGGAAACACCATATATTTT. This sequence encodes CASSLLGQGNTIYF.

The chain couples TRBV9 to TRBJ2-6; 9 bases agree with TRBD1. CDR1 and CDR2 from the germline V gene are SGDLS and YYNGEE. Trimming took 4 bases from V and 3 from J; bases not matched to a gene: 11. The CDR3 sequence is 18 residues long. The CDR3 bases are TGTGCCAGCAGCTCAGGACAGGGGACTTTTTTTGGGGCCAACGTCCTGACTTTC. The encoded protein is CASSSGQGTFFGANVLTF.

Only one count was recorded for this clone. The chain employs TRBV19 and TRBJ2-2, with 7 nucleotides matching TRBD1. The CDR3 extends over 15 amino acids. The V and J ends lost 6 bases and 2 bases, in that order; junction bases with no gene match: 6. Germline CDR1 is LNHDA and CDR2 is SQIVND (reference sequence). CDR3 nucleotide sequence: TGTGCCAGTAGACCCGGGGACAGAAACACCGGGGAGCTGTTTTTT. It yields the protein CASRPGDRNTGELFF. Drawing the rest from reference TRBV19 and TRBJ2-2, the complete variable domain is DGGITQSPKYLFRKEGQNVTLSCEQNLNHDAMYWYRQDPGQGLRLIYYSQIVNDFQKGDIAEGYSVSREKKESFPLTVTSAQKNPTAFYLCASRPGDRNTGELFFGEGSRLTVL.

This sequence joins TRBV13 and TRBJ2-2; D is possibly TRBD1 (5 bases). The CDR3 is made up of 13 amino acids. V was shortened by 7 bases and J by 4 bases, with 10 bases between the two germline ends. Germline CDR1 reads PRHDT; CDR2 reads FYEKMQ (reference sequence). The CDR3 region is CASTGPPTGELFF. The CDR3 DNA follows: TGTGCCAGCACAGGGCCCCCCACCGGGGAGCTGTTTTTT.

V gene TRBV7-3 combines with J gene TRBJ2-2, with D hard to call. The germline V gene has CDR1 SGHTA and CDR2 FQGTGA. V lost 5 bases to trimming and J lost 7 bases, with 11 bases between them. The length of the CDR3 is 13 residues. The CDR3 sequence: CASSLGDRGELFF. The CDR3 region has the DNA TGTGCCAGCAGCCTAGGAGACCGCGGGGAGCTGTTTTTT. The whole variable domain, remainder taken from reference TRBV7-3 and TRBJ2-2, is GAGVSQTPSNKVTEKGKYVELRCDPISGHTALYWYRQSLGQGPEFLIYFQGTGAADDSGLPNDRFFAVRPEGSVSTLKIQRTERGDSAVYLCASSLGDRGELFFGEGSRLTVL.

The rearrangement uses TRBV7-9 and TRBJ2-7; 9 bases are a match to TRBD2. Germline V gene data show CDR1 as SEHNR and CDR2 as FQNEAQ (reference sequence). V lost 3 bases, J lost 4 bases, and 10 bases stayed unmatched. The CDR3 extends over 16 amino acids. The CDR3 DNA follows: TGTGCCAGCAGCTTTCTAGGGGCTAGCGGGACATACGAGCAGTACTTC. Protein product: CASSFLGASGTYEQYF.

V is TRBV28 and J is TRBJ2-1; D might be TRBD2 (5 bases). The CDR3 totals 14 residues. The V gene's germline CDR1 is MDHEN and CDR2 SYDVKM. Trimming removed 4 bases at V and 3 bases at J, with 10 bases between. This CDR3 reads CASSSPGLYNEQFF. The DNA of the CDR3 is TGTGCCAGCAGTTCCCCTGGACTCTACAATGAGCAGTTCTTC.

V is TRBV28 and J is TRBJ1-6; tentatively, D is TRBD1 (5 bases). Germline V gene lookup returns CDR1 MDHEN and CDR2 SYDVKM. V was pared by 6 bases and J by 4 bases, with 19 bases between. The CDR3 runs 17 residues. CDR3 bases: TGTGCCAGCAGCCCCGTCCCCATAGGGGATTATAATTCACCCCTCCACTTT. Its protein is CASSPVPIGDYNSPLHF.

This clone was detected only a few times. The rearrangement joins TRBV5-8 to TRBJ2-3, with D tentatively TRBD2 (6 bases). The germline V gene encodes CDR1 SGHTS and CDR2 YDEGEE. This CDR3 spans 17 amino acids. The V end lost 2 bases, the J end lost 3 bases, and 19 bases lay between the germline ends. The CDR3, as DNA: TGTGCCAGCAGCTTAAGTCACACTAGCAGGGTTACAGATACGCAGTATTTT. This translates into CASSLSHTSRVTDTQYF.

The chain carries TRBV5-4 and TRBJ2-4, with D perhaps matching TRBD1 (6 bases). The CDR3 spans 13 residues. The germline CDR1 and CDR2 sequences are SGHNT and YYREEE (reference sequence). Trimming took off 0 bases at V and 7 bases at J, with 8 bases between the two ends. The CDR3 sequence: CASSLDRANIQYF. As DNA, the CDR3 is TGTGCCAGCAGCTTGGACAGGGCGAACATTCAGTACTTC.

J is TRBJ1-1 and V is TRBV6-2 or TRBV6-3; TRBD1 might be the D (5 bases). CDR1 and CDR2 (germline): MNHEY, SVGEGT. V was cut by 4 bases and J by 4 bases, with 16 bases left in between. CDR3 length: 15 residues. The CDR3 DNA is TGTGCCAGCAGTTTACAGTTTGGGGGGTTCACTGAAGCTTTCTTT. This gives the protein CASSLQFGGFTEAFF.

The chain carries TRBV5-1 and TRBJ2-1, with 10 bases identical to TRBD1. In germline, CDR1 is SGHRS, CDR2 YFSETQ. The V and J ends lost 1 base and 6 bases, in that order; junction bases with no gene match: 4. CDR3 length: 15 amino acids. The CDR3 loop is CASSLRGQGSNEQFF. In DNA, the CDR3 is TGCGCCAGCAGCTTGAGGGGACAGGGGAGCAATGAGCAGTTCTTC. The full variable domain, its missing parts supplied by reference TRBV5-1 and TRBJ2-1, is KAGVTQTPRYLIKTRGQQVTLSCSPISGHRSVSWYQQTPGQGLQFLFEYFSETQRNKGNFPGRFSGRQFSNSRSEMNVSTLELGDSALYLCASSLRGQGSNEQFFGPGTRLTVL.

V usage is TRBV18 and J usage is TRBJ1-4; no clear D gene. Per the germline V gene, CDR1 is KGHSH and CDR2 is LQKENI. The CDR3 sequence is 15 residues long. Trimming stripped 4 bases from V and 3 bases from J, with 12 bases between. The CDR3: CASSLKIGANEKLFF. The DNA for the CDR3 is TGTGCCAGCTCACTCAAAATCGGGGCTAATGAAAAACTGTTTTTT.

V usage is TRBV5-6 and J usage is TRBJ2-5; 8 bases line up with TRBD2. CDR1 SGHDT and CDR2 YYEEEE come from the germline V gene. V lost 4 bases to trimming and J lost 3 bases; unmatched junction nucleotides: 11. The CDR3 runs 16 residues. This CDR3 is CASSPGVGLAEETQYF. CDR3 coding DNA: TGTGCCAGCAGCCCAGGCGTCGGACTAGCCGAAGAGACCCAGTACTTC.

This clone has only a few counts. The chain couples TRBV19 to TRBJ2-5; weak D call: TRBD2 (5 bases). Trimming pared 2 bases from V and 0 bases from J, leaving 7 bases between. The CDR3 runs to 14 residues. Germline loops: CDR1 LNHDA, CDR2 SQIVND (reference sequence). CDR3 sequence (DNA): TGTGCCAGTAGTATACGAGGGTACCAAGAGACCCAGTACTTC. Translating gives CASSIRGYQETQYF.

The CDR3 sequence is CASRTDQETQYF. The CDR3, as DNA: TGCGCCAGCAGGACAGATCAAGAGACCCAGTACTTC. The chain combines TRBV5-1 with TRBJ2-5, with a weak D call TRBD1 (5 bases). The length of the CDR3 is 12 residues. CDR1 and CDR2 from the germline V gene are SGHRS and YFSETQ. The V end was cut by 5 bases, the J end by 2 bases, with 7 bases between.

This clone appeared a few times. The CDR3 loop reads CASTGEDYGYTF. The CDR3 nucleotides read TGTGCCAGCACTGGAGAGGACTATGGCTACACCTTC. The chain is built from TRBV28 and TRBJ1-2; D gene unclear. V shed 7 bases and J shed 3 bases, with 9 bases lying between them. This CDR3 is 12 amino acids long. Germline values: CDR1 MDHEN, CDR2 SYDVKM.

Regarding this clone: This CDR3 is also generated by other DNA sequences in the sample. The V call is TRBV7-2, the J call TRBJ1-3, with 8 bases that match TRBD1. The ends lost 4 bases at V and 0 bases at J; junction bases unmatched: 2. The CDR3 has 15 residues. In germline, CDR1 is SGHTA, CDR2 FQGNSA. The CDR3 sequence is CASSSTGVSGNTIYF. The CDR3 region has the DNA TGTGCCAGCAGCTCGACAGGGGTCTCTGGAAACACCATATATTTT.

This rearrangement joins TRBV3-1 (or the pseudogene TRBV3-2) to TRBJ1-1; tentative D call: TRBD1 (6 bases). The CDR3 has 13 amino acids. V lost 3 bases, J lost 7 bases, and 12 bases lay in between. Germline CDR1 is LGHDT and CDR2 is YNNKEL (reference sequence). CDR3 sequence: CASSHGRGGEAFF. The CDR3 DNA follows: TGTGCCAGCAGCCATGGGAGAGGGGGTGAAGCTTTCTTT.

The rearrangement links TRBV6-5 to TRBJ2-7, with D possibly being TRBD1 (6 bases). Germline values: CDR1 MNHEY, CDR2 SVGAGI. The CDR3 totals 12 residues. V dropped 6 bases and J dropped 6 bases, with 12 bases sitting between them. CDR3 sequence: CASSRNRVEQYF. The CDR3 DNA is TGTGCCAGCAGCCGGAACAGGGTCGAGCAGTACTTC.

The chain links TRBV27 to TRBJ2-6, with TRBD1 as a possible D gene (6 bases). V was shortened by 6 bases and J by 1 base, with 7 bases between the two germline ends. The germline gives CDR1 MNHEY, CDR2 SMNVEV (reference sequence). The CDR3 contains 14 residues. The CDR3 DNA reads as TGTGCCAGCAGAAGGGGGTCTGGGGCCAACGTCCTGACTTTC. Translation gives CASRRGSGANVLTF. The full variable domain, rest sourced from reference TRBV27 and TRBJ2-6, is EAQVTQNPRYLITVTGKKLTVTCSQNMNHEYMSWYRQDPGLGLRQIYYSMNVEVTDKGDVPEGYKVSRKEKRNFPLILESPSPNQTSLYFCASRRGSGANVLTFGAGSRLTVL.

This sequence joins TRBV2 and TRBJ2-4, with a possible D match to TRBD2 (5 bases). Germline CDR1 SNHLY, CDR2 FYNNEI. V was shortened by 6 bases and J by 3 bases, with 6 bases between the two germline ends. The CDR3 is 12 amino acids. The DNA for the CDR3 is TGTGCCAGCAGGGAGGACAAAAACATTCAGTACTTC. Its protein is CASREDKNIQYF.

CDR3 sequence reads: CASHTAGERYEQYF. The CDR3 DNA follows: TGTGCCAGTCACACCGCAGGGGAGAGGTACGAGCAGTACTTC. The rearrangement links TRBV21-1 to TRBJ2-7; the table's D call of TRBD1 was not tested on the DNA. TRBV21-1 is assigned pseudogene status. The CDR3 extends over 14 amino acids.

V and J are TRBV28 and TRBJ1-2; 8 nucleotides agree with TRBD1. With 5 bases clipped from V and 4 bases from J, the junction kept 6 bases outside the gene matches. The CDR3 length is 14 residues. CDR1 is MDHEN and CDR2 is SYDVKM in the germline V gene. This CDR3 is CASSPPDRAYGYTF. CDR3 DNA: TGTGCCAGCAGTCCCCCGGACAGGGCCTATGGCTACACCTTC.

In this sample, this clone turned up a few times. J is TRBJ2-2 and V is TRBV9, with D possibly being TRBD1 (6 bases). V lost 4 bases to trimming and J lost 4 bases, with 11 bases between them. This CDR3 has 14 residues. Germline assignment: CDR1 SGDLS and CDR2 YYNGEE. The CDR3 region has the DNA TGTGCCAGCAGCTGGGGACATCTCACCGGGGAGCTGTTTTTT. It is translated as CASSWGHLTGELFF.

V gene TRBV3-1 (or the pseudogene TRBV3-2) combines with J gene TRBJ2-7; 11 bases are shared with TRBD2. The CDR3 sequence is 15 residues long. Germline V gives CDR1 LGHDT, CDR2 YNNKEL (reference sequence). V was pared by 4 bases and J by 1 base, with 3 bases of the junction left unmatched. CDR3 loop: CASSLAGGPSYEQYF. The CDR3 nucleotides are TGTGCCAGCAGCCTAGCGGGAGGGCCTTCCTACGAGCAGTACTTC.

This CDR3 reads CASRWGEGRQETQYF. CDR3 in DNA: TGCGCCAGCAGATGGGGGGAGGGACGGCAAGAGACCCAGTACTTC. The chain has TRBV5-1 and TRBJ2-5, with 7 positions matching TRBD2. In germline, CDR1 is SGHRS, CDR2 YFSETQ. With 5 bases clipped from V and 2 bases from J, the junction kept 9 bases outside the gene matches. The CDR3 runs to 15 residues.

The rearrangement links TRBV3-1 (or the pseudogene TRBV3-2) to TRBJ2-7, with D possibly TRBD1 on 5 matching bases. V lost 3 bases to trimming and J lost 6 bases, with 12 bases between them. CDR3 length equals 13 residues. Germline loops: CDR1 LGHDT, CDR2 YNNKEL (reference sequence). Here the CDR3 DNA reads TGTGCCAGCAGCCAGCAGGGAAGGGGCGAGCAGTACTTC. Its translation is CASSQQGRGEQYF.

The chain uses TRBV14 and TRBJ1-2; D unclear. The V end was cut by 0 bases, the J end by 8 bases, with 16 bases between. Germline values: CDR1 SGHDN, CDR2 FVKESK. CDR3 length: 15 residues. CDR3 DNA sequence: TGTGCCAGCAGCCAAGACCCCACTAGAGTCCAAGGCTACACCTTC. The encoded protein is CASSQDPTRVQGYTF.